This is a list of T cell receptor beta chains from one sample in a study of shared clonotypes between healthy human individuals. Using immunoSEQ multiplex PCR, the repertoire was profiled, and TCRdb retains in-frame clones only, with some absent. This table has roughly 410,000 clones, about 96% appearing once. The sample was memory CD8+ T cells sorted from blood. The receptors derive from a man under 40 in good health. Each CDR3 is given without its conserved first and last residue. A D gene is named only where the DNA matches it firmly.

V	D	J	CDR3
TRBV10-3	TRBD2	TRBJ2-5	AISESPSGRLQETQY
TRBV14	-	TRBJ2-7	ASSPYHLGKPYEQY
TRBV6-5	TRBD2	TRBJ2-5	ASSLLAGDKTQY
TRBV30	TRBD1	TRBJ2-3	AWSWGQSTDTQY
TRBV6-5	TRBD2	TRBJ2-7	ASSYRAGGAYEQY
TRBV5-6	-	TRBJ2-7	ASRKRPGGKAYEQY
TRBV28	TRBD2	TRBJ2-3	ASSYDGTRDDTQY
TRBV19	-	TRBJ2-1	ASSMGAQWHEQF
TRBV29-1	-	TRBJ2-7	SVVHSYEQY
TRBV5-1	TRBD2	TRBJ2-3	ASSLVSGSTDTQY
TRBV19	TRBD2	TRBJ2-3	ASSMGLAGADTQY
TRBV5-1	-	TRBJ2-1	ASSWTESSYNEQF
TRBV5-6	TRBD1	TRBJ1-1	ASSLDRGNTEAF
TRBV28	TRBD2	TRBJ2-3	ASRKLAGVPSTDTQY
TRBV6-6	TRBD2	TRBJ2-3	ASGTREWGTDTQY
TRBV5-6	-	TRBJ1-1	ASGSDTMNTEAF
TRBV5-5	-	TRBJ1-3	ASSLGAGNTIY
TRBV18	-	TRBJ2-5	ASSPPRTVRETQY
TRBV28	TRBD1	TRBJ1-2	ASSFGDRADGYT
TRBV29-1	TRBD1	TRBJ1-1	SGHRGGNTEAF
TRBV28	-	TRBJ2-7	ASSPMGTSKYEQY
TRBV19	-	TRBJ1-5	ASSIGGNQPQH
TRBV7-9	-	TRBJ1-2	ASSLRGGLGYT
TRBV14	TRBD2	TRBJ2-1	ASSPFPGLAGEQEQF
TRBV10-3	-	TRBJ2-1	AISESAGGNEQF
TRBV7-8	TRBD1	TRBJ2-3	ASSLRRDRAGDTQY
TRBV28	-	TRBJ1-2	ASSDNTGAYYGYT
TRBV28	TRBD1	TRBJ2-3	ASSFRTGGADTQY
TRBV28	-	TRBJ2-7	ASSLGRGFEQY
TRBV30	-	TRBJ2-3	AWSVGSISTDTQY
TRBV30	-	TRBJ1-4	AWSGGRGQGPRTNEKLF
TRBV5-1	TRBD2	TRBJ2-1	ASSSTGVGGNEQF
TRBV30	-	TRBJ2-7	AWSGRLVPYEQY
TRBV19	-	TRBJ2-7	ASSIGGAAYEQY
TRBV4-1	-	TRBJ2-7	ASSQMFSYEQY
TRBV7-2	-	TRBJ2-1	ASSGDTFNEQF
TRBV6-1	-	TRBJ2-7	ASSEGWTYSYEQY
TRBV2	TRBD2	TRBJ2-5	ASSGLAGEQETQY
TRBV30	-	TRBJ1-4	AWSPDRFNEKLF
TRBV4-1	-	TRBJ2-7	ASSQVSGDVRQY
TRBV11-2	-	TRBJ2-1	ASSLDRQPLNEQF